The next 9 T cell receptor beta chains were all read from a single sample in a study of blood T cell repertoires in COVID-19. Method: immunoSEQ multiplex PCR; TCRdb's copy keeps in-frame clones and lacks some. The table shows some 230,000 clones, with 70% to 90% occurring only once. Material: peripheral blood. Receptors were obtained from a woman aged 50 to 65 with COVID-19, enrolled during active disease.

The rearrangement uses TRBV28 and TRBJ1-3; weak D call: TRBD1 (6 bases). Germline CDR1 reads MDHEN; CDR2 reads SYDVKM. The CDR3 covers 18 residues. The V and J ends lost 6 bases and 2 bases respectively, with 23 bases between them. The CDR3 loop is CASRDSQGFSVPGNTIYF. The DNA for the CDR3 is TGTGCCAGCAGGGACTCACAGGGTTTTAGTGTCCCTGGAAACACCATATATTTT.

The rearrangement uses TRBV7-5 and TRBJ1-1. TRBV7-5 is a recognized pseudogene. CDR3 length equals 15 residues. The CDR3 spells CARSQAWGGNTEAFF. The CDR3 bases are TGTGCCAGAAGCCAGGCATGGGGGGGCAACACTGAAGCTTTCTTT.

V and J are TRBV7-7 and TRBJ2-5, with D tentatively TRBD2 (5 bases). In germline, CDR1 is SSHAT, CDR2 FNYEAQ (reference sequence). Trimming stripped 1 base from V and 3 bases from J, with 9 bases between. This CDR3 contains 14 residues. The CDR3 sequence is CASSLDTGKETQYF. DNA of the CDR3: TGTGCCAGCAGCTTAGATACCGGGAAAGAGACCCAGTACTTC. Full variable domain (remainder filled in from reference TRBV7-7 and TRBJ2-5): GAGVSQSPRYKVTKRGQDVTLRCDPISSHATLYWYQQALGQGPEFLTYFNYEAQPDKSGLPSDRFSAERPEGSISTLTIQRTEQRDSAMYRCASSLDTGKETQYFGPGTRLLVL.

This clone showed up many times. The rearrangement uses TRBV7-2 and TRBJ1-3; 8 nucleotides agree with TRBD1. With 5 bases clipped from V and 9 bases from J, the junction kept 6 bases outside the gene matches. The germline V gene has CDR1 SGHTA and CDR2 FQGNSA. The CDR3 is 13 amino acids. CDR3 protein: CASSLGQVATIYF. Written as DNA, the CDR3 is TGTGCCAGCAGCCTGGGACAGGTGGCCACCATATATTTT.

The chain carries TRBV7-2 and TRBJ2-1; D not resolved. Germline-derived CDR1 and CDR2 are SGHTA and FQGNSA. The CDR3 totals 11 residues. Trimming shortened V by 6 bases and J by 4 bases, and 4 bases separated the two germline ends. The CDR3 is CASRSYNEQFF. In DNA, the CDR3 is TGTGCCAGCAGATCTTACAATGAGCAGTTCTTC. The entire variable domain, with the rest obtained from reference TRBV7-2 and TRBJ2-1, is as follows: GAGVSQSPSNKVTEKGKDVELRCDPISGHTALYWYRQSLGQGLEFLIYFQGNSAPDKSGLPSDRFSAERTGGSVSTLTIQRTQQEDSAVYLCASRSYNEQFFGPGTRLTVL.

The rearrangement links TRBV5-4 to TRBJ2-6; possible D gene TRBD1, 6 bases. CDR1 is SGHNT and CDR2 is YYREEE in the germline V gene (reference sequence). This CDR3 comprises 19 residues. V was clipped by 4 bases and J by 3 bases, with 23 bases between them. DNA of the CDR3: TGTGCCAGCAGCAATGCCGACAGGAACCACTTCCTTGGGGCCAACGTCCTGACTTTC. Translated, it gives CASSNADRNHFLGANVLTF. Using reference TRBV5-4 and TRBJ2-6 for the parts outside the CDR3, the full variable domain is ETGVTQSPTHLIKTRGQQVTLRCSSQSGHNTVSWYQQALGQGPQFIFQYYREEENGRGNFPPRFSGLQFPNYSSELNVNALELDDSALYLCASSNADRNHFLGANVLTFGAGSRLTVL.

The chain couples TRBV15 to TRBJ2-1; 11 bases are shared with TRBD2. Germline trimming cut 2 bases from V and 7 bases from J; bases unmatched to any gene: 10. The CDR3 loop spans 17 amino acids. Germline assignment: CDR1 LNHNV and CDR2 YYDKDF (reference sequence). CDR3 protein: CATSRNRLAGLGNEQFF. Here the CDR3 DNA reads TGTGCCACCAGCAGAAATCGACTAGCGGGGCTCGGTAATGAGCAGTTCTTC.

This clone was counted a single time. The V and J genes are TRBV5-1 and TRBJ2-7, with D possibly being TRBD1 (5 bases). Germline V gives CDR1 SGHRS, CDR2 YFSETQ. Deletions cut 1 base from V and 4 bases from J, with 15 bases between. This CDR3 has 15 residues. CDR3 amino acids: CASSLIRSGWYEQYF. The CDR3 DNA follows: TGCGCCAGCAGCTTGATAAGGTCAGGGTGGTACGAGCAGTACTTC.

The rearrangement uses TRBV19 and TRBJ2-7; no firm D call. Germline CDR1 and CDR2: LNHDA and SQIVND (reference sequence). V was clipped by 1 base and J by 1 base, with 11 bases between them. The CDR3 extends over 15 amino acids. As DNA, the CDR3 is TGTGCCAGTAGTATAGGTCTTGAACAGTCCTACGAGCAGTACTTC. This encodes CASSIGLEQSYEQYF.